This TCR beta chain was sequenced in a study of CD8 T cells in ankylosing spondylitis. Points from the study as a whole: CD8+ disease-linked clones were present at relatively low frequencies in blood. Ankylosing spondylitis blood appeared to be characterized by a TCR beta motif of 8 or 9 highly homologous variants. Significant enrichment of disease-linked clones was reported in matched ankylosing spondylitis synovial fluid.

Regarding this clonotype: The antigen remains unidentified.

Libraries of TCR beta came from quantitative 5'-RACE with molecular barcodes. A single record per CDR3 protein comes from TCRdb applying MiXCR to the 5' RACE reads. The table has 200,000 to 250,000 distinct CDR3 sequences, roughly a tenth seen once. There are 15 residues in the CDR3. V gave up 5 bases and J gave up 0 bases, with 14 bases separating them. CDR1 and CDR2 (germline): SGHTA, FQGNSA. The sequenced sample consisted of blood, either unsorted or a sorted T cell fraction (not recorded which). The origin of this receptor is a male donor with ankylosing spondylitis or in good health (not recorded which). The genes are TRBV7-2 and TRBJ2-7, with D possibly TRBD2 on 6 matching bases. The CDR3 DNA follows: TGTGCCAGCAGCCGCCCGCGGGGCGGCTCCTACGAGCAGTACTTC. Amino acid sequence: CASSRPRGGSYEQYF.